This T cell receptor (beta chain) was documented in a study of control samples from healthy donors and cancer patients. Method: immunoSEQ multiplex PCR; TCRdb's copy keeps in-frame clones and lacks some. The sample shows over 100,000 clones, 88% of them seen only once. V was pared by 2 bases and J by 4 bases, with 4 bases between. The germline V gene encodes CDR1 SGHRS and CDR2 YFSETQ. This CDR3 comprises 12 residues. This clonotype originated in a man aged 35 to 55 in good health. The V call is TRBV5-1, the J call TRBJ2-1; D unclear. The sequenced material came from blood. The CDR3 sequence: CASSLNYNEQFF. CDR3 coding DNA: TGCGCCAGCAGCTTAAATTACAATGAGCAGTTCTTC.